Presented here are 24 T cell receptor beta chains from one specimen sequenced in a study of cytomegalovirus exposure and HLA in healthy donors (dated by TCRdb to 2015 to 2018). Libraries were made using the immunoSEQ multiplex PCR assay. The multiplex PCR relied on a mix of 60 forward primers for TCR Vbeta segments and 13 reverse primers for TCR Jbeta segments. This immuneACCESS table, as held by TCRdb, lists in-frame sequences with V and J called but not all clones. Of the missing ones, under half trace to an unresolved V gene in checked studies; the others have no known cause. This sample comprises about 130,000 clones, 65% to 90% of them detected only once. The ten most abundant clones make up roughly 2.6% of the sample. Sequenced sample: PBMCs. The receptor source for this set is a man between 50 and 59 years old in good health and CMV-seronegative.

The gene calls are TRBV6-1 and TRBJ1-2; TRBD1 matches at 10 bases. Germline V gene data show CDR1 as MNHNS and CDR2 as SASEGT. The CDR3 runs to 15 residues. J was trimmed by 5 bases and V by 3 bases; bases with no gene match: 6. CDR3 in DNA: TGTGCCAGCAGTGATTCCGGGACAGGGGAGTATGGCTACACCTTC. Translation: CASSDSGTGEYGYTF.

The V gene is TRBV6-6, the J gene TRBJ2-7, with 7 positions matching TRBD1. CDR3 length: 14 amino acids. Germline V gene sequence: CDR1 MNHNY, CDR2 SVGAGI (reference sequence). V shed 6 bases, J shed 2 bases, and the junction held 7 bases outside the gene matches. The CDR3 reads CASRPGQTAYEQYF. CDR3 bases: TGTGCCAGCAGGCCGGGACAGACTGCCTACGAGCAGTACTTC.

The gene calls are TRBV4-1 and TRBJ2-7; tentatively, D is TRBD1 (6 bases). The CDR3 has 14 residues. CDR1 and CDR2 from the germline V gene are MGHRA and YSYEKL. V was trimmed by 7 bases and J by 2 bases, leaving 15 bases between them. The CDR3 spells CASTPTGYPYEQYF. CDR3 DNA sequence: TGCGCCAGCACCCCTACAGGGTACCCCTACGAGCAGTACTTC.

CDR3 sequence reads: CSVDTSGGVDTQYF. The CDR3 DNA reads as TGCAGCGTTGATACTAGCGGGGGGGTCGATACGCAGTATTTT. The chain is built from TRBV29-1 and TRBJ2-3; TRBD2 matches at 13 bases. The length of the CDR3 is 14 residues. In germline, CDR1 is SQVTM, CDR2 ANQGSEA. The junction had 3 bases not matched to a gene; V was cut back by 3 bases and J by 6 bases.

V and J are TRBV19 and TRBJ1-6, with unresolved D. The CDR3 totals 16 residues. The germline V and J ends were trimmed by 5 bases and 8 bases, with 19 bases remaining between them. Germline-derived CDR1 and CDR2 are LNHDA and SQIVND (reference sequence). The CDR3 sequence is CASSVLASGDYSPLHF. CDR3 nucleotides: TGTGCCAGTAGTGTTCTGGCGTCCGGGGATTATTCACCCCTCCACTTT.

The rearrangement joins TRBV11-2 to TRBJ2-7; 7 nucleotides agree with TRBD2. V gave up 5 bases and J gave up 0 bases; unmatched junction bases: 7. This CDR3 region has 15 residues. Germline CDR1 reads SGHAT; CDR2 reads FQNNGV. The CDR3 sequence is CASSHDRGDSYEQYF. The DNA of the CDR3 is TGTGCCAGCAGCCATGACCGGGGGGACTCCTACGAGCAGTACTTC.

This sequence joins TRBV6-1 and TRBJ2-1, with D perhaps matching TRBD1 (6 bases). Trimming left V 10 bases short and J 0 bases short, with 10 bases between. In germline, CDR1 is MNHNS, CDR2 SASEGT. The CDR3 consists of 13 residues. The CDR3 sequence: CATMTGSYNEQFF. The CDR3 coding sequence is TGTGCCACTATGACAGGCTCCTACAATGAGCAGTTCTTC.

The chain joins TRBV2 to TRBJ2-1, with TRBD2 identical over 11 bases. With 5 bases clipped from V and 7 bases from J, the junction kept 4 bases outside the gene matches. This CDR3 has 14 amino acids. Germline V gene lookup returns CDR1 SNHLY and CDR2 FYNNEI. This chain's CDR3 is CASSLLAGENEQFF. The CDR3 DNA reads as TGTGCCAGCAGTTTACTAGCGGGGGAGAATGAGCAGTTCTTC.

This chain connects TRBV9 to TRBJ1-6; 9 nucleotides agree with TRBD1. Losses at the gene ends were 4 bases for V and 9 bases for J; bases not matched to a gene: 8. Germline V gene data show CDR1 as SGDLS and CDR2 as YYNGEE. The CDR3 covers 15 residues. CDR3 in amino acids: CASSPPGQGSSPLHF. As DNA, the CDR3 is TGTGCCAGCAGCCCCCCCGGACAGGGGAGTTCACCCCTCCACTTT.

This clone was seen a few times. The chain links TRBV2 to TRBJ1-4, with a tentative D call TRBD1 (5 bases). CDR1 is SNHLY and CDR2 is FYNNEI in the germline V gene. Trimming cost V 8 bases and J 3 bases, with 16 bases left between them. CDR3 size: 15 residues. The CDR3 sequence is CASLRQGGANEKLFF. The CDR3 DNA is TGTGCCAGCCTACGGCAGGGTGGTGCTAATGAAAAACTGTTTTTT.

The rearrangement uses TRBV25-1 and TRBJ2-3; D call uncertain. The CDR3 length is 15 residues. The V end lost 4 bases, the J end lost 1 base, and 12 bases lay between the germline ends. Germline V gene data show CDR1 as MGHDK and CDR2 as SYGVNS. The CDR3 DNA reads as TGTGCCAGCAGTGTCAGGTCCTTTCGCACAGATACGCAGTATTTT. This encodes CASSVRSFRTDTQYF.

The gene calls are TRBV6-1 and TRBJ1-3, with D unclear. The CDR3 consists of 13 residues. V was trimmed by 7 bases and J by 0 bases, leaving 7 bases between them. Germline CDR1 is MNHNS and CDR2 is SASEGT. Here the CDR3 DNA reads TGTGCCAGCACGTCCGGCTCTGGAAACACCATATATTTT. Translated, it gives CASTSGSGNTIYF.

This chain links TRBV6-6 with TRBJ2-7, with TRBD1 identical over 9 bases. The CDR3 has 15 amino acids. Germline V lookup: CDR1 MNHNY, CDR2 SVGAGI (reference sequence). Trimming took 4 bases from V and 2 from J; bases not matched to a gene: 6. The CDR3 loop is CASSSRDRAPYEQYF. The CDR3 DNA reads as TGTGCCAGCAGTTCCCGGGACAGGGCCCCCTACGAGCAGTACTTC.

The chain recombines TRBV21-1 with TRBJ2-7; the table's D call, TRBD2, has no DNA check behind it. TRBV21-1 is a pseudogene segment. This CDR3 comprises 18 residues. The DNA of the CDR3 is TGTGCCAGCAGCAAAACACCAGCGACTTGTTACTTCAGCTACGAGCAGTACTTC. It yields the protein CASSKTPATCYFSYEQYF.

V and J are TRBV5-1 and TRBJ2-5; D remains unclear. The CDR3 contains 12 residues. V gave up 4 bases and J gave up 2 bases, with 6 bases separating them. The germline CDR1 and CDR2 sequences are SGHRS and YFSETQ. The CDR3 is CASSEQQETQYF. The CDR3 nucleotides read TGCGCCAGCAGCGAACAGCAAGAGACCCAGTACTTC.

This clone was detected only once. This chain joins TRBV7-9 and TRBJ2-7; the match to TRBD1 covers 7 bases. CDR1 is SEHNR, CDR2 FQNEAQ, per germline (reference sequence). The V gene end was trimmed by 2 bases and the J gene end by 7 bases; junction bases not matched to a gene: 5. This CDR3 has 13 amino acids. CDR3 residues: CASSLRVQGEQYF. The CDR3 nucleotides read TGTGCCAGCAGCTTAAGAGTACAGGGGGAGCAGTACTTC.

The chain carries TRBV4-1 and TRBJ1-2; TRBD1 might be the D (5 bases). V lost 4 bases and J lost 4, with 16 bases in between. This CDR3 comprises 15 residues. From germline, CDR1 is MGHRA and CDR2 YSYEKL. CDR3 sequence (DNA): TGCGCCAGCAGCCCGGGGGAGAGGAGGCTCTATGGCTACACCTTC. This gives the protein CASSPGERRLYGYTF.

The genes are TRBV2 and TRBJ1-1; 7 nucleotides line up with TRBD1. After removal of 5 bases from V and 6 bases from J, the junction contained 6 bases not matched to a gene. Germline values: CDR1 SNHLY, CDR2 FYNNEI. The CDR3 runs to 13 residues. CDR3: CASSKDRSAEAFF. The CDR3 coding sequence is TGTGCCAGCAGTAAGGACAGGTCGGCTGAAGCTTTCTTT.

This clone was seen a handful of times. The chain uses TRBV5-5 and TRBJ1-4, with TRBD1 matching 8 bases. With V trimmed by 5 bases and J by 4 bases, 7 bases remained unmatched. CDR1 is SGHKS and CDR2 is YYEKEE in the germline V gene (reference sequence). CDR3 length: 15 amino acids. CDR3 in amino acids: CASRPTGGSNEKLFF. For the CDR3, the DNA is TGTGCCAGCAGACCAACAGGGGGGAGTAATGAAAAACTGTTTTTT.

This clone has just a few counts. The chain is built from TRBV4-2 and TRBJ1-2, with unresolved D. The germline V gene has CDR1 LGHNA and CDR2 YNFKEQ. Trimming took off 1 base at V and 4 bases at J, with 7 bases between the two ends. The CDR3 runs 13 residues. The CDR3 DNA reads TGTGCCAGCAGCCAAGGAGGGTCCTATGGCTACACCTTC. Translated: CASSQGGSYGYTF.

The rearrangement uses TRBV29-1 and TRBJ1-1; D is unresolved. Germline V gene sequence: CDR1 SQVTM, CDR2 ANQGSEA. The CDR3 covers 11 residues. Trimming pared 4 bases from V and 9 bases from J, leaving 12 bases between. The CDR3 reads CSVADSRKAFF. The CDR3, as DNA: TGCAGCGTTGCCGACTCAAGGAAAGCTTTCTTT.

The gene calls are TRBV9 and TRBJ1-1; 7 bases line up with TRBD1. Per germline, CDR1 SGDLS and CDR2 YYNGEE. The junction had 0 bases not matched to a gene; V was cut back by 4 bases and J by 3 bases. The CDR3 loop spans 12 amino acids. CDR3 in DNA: TGTGCCAGCAGCCAGGGGGACACTGAAGCTTTCTTT. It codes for CASSQGDTEAFF. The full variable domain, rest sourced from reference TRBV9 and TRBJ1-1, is DSGVTQTPKHLITATGQRVTLRCSPRSGDLSVYWYQQSLDQGLQFLIQYYNGEERAKGNILERFSAQQFPDLHSELNLSSLELGDSALYFCASSQGDTEAFFGQGTRLTVV.

The CDR3 loop is CASSAGTGPDTQYF. The CDR3 nucleotides read TGTGCCAGCAGCGCCGGGACAGGGCCAGATACGCAGTATTTT. This chain links TRBV9 with TRBJ2-3; TRBD1 matches 9 bases. The CDR3 spans 14 residues. V lost 3 bases to trimming and J lost 4 bases; unmatched junction nucleotides: 3. Germline assignment: CDR1 SGDLS and CDR2 YYNGEE.

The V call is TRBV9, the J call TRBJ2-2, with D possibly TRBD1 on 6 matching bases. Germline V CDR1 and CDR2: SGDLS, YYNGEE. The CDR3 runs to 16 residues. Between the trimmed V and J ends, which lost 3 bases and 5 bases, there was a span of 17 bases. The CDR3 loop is CASSAAQGLETGELFF. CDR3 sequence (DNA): TGTGCCAGCAGCGCTGCACAGGGTTTGGAAACCGGGGAGCTGTTTTTT. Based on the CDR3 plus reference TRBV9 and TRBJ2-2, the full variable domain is DSGVTQTPKHLITATGQRVTLRCSPRSGDLSVYWYQQSLDQGLQFLIQYYNGEERAKGNILERFSAQQFPDLHSELNLSSLELGDSALYFCASSAAQGLETGELFFGEGSRLTVL.